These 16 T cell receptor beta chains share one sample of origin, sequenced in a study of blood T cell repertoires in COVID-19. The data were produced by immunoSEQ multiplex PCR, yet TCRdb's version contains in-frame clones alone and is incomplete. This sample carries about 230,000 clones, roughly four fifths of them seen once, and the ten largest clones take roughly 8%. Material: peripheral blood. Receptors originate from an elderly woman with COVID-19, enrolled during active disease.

The CDR3 sequence: CASSVLAGTEQFF. The CDR3 nucleotides read TGTGCCAGCAGCGTACTAGCGGGAACTGAGCAGTTCTTC. The V gene is TRBV9, the J gene TRBJ2-1, with 9 nucleotides matching TRBD2. CDR1 is SGDLS and CDR2 is YYNGEE in the germline V gene. With V trimmed by 1 base and J by 9 bases, 2 bases remained unmatched. The CDR3 has 13 amino acids.

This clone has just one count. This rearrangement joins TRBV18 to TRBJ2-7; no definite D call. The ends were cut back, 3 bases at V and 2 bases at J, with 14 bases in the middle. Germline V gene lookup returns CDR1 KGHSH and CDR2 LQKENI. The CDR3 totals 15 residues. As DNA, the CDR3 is TGTGCCAGCTCACCGACGCCGGGTCCCACCTACGAGCAGTACTTC. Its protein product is CASSPTPGPTYEQYF.

The DNA of the CDR3 is TGTGCCAGCAGCACAGGGACAGATACGCAGTATTTT. Translation: CASSTGTDTQYF. The chain links TRBV7-9 to TRBJ2-3; D may be TRBD1 (6 bases). From germline, CDR1 is SEHNR and CDR2 FQNEAQ (reference sequence). The CDR3 covers 12 residues. Trimming stripped 5 bases from V and 3 bases from J, with 6 bases between.

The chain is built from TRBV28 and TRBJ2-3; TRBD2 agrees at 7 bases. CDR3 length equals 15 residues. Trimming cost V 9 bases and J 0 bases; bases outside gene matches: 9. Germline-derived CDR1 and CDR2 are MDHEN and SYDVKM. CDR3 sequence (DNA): TGTGCCAGTTTTCTCAGCGGGGCTAGCACAGATACGCAGTATTTT. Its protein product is CASFLSGASTDTQYF.

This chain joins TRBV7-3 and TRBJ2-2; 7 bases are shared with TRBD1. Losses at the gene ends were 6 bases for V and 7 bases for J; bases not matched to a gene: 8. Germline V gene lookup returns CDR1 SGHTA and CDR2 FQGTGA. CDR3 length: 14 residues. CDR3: CASSLQGYGGELFF. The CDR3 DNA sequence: TGTGCCAGCAGTCTACAGGGGTACGGCGGGGAGCTGTTTTTT. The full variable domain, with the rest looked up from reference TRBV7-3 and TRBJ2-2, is GAGVSQTPSNKVTEKGKYVELRCDPISGHTALYWYRQSLGQGPEFLIYFQGTGAADDSGLPNDRFFAVRPEGSVSTLKIQRTERGDSAVYLCASSLQGYGGELFFGEGSRLTVL.

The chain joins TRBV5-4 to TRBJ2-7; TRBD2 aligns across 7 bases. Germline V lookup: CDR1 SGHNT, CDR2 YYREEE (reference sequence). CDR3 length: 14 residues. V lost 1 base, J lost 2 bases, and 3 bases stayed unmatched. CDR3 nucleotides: TGTGCCAGCAGCTTGATGGCGGGAGCCTACGAGCAGTACTTC. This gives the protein CASSLMAGAYEQYF.

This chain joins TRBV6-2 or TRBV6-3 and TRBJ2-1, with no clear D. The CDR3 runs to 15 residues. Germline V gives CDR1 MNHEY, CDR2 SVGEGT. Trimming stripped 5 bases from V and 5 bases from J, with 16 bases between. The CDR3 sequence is CASSQNAVTHNEQFF. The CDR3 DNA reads TGTGCCAGCAGTCAAAATGCAGTGACTCACAATGAGCAGTTCTTC.

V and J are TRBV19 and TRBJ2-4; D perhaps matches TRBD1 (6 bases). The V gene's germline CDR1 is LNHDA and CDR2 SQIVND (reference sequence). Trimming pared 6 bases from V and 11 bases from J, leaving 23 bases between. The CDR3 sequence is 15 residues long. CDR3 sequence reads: CASRINRAADRVQYF. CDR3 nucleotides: TGTGCCAGTAGGATTAACAGGGCCGCTGATCGGGTTCAGTACTTC.

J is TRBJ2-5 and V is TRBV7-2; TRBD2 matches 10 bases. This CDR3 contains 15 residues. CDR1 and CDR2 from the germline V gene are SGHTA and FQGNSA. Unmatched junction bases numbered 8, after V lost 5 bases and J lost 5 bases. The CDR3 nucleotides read TGTGCCAGCAGCCGGAGCGGGAGGGCCCTCGAGACCCAGTACTTC. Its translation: CASSRSGRALETQYF.

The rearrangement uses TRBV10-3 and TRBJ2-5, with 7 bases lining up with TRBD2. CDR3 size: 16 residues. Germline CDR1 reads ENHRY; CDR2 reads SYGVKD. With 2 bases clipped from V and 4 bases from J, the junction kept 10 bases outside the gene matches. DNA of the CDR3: TGTGCCATCAGTGAGCGAGGAGCGGGGAGGGCAGAGACCCAGTACTTC. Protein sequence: CAISERGAGRAETQYF.

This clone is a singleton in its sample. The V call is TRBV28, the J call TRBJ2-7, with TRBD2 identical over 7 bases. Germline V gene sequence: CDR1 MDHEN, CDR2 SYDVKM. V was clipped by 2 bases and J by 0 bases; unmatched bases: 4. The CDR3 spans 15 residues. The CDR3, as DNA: TGTGCCAGCAGTTTAACTAGCGTCAGCTCCTACGAGCAGTACTTC. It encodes CASSLTSVSSYEQYF.

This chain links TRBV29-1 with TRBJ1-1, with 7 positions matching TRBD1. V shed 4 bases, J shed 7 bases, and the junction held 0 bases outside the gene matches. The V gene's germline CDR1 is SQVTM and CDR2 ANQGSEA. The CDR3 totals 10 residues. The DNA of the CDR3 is TGCAGCGTTGGGGACAGTGAAGCTTTCTTT. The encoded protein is CSVGDSEAFF.

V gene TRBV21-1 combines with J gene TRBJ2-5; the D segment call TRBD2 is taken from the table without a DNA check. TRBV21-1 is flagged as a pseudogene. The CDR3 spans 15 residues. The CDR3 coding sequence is TGTGCCAGCAGCAAAGGAAGAGGGTGGCAAGAGACCCAGTACTTC. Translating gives CASSKGRGWQETQYF.

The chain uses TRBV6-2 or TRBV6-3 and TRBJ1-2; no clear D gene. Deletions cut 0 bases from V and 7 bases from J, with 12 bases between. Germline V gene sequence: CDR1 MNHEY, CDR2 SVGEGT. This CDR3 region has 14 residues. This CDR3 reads CASSYSGGGFGYTF. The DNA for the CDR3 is TGTGCCAGCAGTTACTCGGGAGGAGGGTTTGGCTACACCTTC.

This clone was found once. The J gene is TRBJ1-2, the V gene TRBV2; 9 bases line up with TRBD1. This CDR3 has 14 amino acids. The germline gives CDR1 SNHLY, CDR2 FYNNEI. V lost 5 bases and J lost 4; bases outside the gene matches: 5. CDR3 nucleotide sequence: TGTGCCAGCAGTTTACAGGGGGCTGGCTATGGCTACACCTTC. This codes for CASSLQGAGYGYTF.

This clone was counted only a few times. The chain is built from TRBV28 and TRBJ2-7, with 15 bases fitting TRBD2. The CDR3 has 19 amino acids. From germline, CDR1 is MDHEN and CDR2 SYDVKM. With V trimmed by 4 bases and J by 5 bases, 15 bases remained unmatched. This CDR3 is CASSSEEGLAGGLQDEQYF. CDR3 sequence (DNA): TGTGCCAGCAGTTCGGAAGAAGGACTAGCGGGAGGGCTGCAGGACGAGCAGTACTTC.